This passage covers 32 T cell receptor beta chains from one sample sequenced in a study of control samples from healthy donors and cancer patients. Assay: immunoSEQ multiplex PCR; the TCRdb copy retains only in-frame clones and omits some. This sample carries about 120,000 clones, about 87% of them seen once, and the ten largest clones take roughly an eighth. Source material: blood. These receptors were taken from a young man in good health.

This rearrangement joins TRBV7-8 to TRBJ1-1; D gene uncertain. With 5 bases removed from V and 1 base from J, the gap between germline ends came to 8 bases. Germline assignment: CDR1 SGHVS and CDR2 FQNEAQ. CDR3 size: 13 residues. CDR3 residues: CASSPFKNTEAFF. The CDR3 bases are TGTGCCAGCAGCCCCTTTAAGAACACTGAAGCTTTCTTT.

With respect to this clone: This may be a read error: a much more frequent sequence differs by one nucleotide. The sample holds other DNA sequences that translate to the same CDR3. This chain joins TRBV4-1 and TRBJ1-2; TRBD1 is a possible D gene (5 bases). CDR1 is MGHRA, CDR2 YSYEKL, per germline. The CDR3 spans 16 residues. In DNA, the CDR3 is TGCGCCCGCAGCCACGGGCGGGGGGGACCGGGTGAAGGCTACACCTTC. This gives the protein CARSHGRGGPGEGYTF.

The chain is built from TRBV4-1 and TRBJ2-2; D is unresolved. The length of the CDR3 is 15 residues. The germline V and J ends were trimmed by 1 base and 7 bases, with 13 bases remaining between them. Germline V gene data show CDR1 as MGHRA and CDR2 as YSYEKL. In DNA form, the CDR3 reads TGCGCCAGCAGCCAAGGGGCCAAAGCTGTCGGGGAGCTGTTTTTT. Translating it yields CASSQGAKAVGELFF.

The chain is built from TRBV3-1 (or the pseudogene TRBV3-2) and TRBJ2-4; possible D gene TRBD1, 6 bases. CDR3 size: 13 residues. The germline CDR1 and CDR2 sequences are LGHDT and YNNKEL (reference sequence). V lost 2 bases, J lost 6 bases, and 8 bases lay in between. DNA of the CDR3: TGTGCCAGCAGCCAACAGGGGACAAACATTCAGTACTTC. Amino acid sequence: CASSQQGTNIQYF.

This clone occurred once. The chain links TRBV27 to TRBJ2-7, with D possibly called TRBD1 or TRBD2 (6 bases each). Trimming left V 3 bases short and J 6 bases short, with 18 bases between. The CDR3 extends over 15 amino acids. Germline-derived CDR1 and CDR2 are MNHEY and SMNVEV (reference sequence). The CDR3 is CASSLVGGGYREQYF. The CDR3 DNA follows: TGTGCCAGCAGTTTGGTGGGGGGCGGATATCGCGAGCAGTACTTC.

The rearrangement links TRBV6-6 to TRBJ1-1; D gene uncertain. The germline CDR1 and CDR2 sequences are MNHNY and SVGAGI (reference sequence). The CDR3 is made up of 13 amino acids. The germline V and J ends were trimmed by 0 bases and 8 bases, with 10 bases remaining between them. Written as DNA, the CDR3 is TGTGCCAGCAGTTACTCTAACGGGGAGGAAGCTTTCTTT. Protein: CASSYSNGEEAFF.

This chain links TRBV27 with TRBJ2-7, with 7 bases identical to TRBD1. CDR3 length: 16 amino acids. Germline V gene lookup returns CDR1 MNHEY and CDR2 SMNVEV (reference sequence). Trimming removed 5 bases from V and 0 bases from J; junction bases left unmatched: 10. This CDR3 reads CASSPRPGGVSYEQYF. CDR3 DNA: TGTGCCAGCAGTCCCCGGCCAGGGGGAGTCTCCTACGAGCAGTACTTC.

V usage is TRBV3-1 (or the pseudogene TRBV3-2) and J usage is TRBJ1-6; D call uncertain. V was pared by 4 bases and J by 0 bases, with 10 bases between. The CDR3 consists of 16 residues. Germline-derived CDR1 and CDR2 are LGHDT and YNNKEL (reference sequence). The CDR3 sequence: CASSPTESSYNSPLHF. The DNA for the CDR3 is TGTGCCAGCAGCCCGACGGAGAGCTCCTATAATTCACCCCTCCACTTT.

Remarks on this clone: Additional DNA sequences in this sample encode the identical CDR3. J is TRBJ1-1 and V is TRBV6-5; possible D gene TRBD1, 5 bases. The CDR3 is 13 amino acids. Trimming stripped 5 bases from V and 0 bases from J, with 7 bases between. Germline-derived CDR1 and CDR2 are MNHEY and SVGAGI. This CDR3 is CASSRDVNTEAFF. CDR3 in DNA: TGTGCCAGCAGTCGGGACGTGAACACTGAAGCTTTCTTT.

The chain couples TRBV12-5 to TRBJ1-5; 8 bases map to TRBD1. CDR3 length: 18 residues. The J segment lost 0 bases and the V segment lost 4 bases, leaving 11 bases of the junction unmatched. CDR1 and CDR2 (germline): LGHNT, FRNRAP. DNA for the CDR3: TGTGCTAGTGGTTCCCCCCAGGGGGCGCTTAGTAGCAATCAGCCCCAGCATTTT. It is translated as CASGSPQGALSSNQPQHF.

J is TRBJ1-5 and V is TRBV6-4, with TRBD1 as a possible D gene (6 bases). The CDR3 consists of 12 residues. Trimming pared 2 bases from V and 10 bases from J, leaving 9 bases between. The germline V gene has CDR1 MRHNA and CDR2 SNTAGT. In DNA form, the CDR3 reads TGTGCCAGCAGTGACGGGGGGGGCCCCCAGCATTTT. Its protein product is CASSDGGGPQHF.

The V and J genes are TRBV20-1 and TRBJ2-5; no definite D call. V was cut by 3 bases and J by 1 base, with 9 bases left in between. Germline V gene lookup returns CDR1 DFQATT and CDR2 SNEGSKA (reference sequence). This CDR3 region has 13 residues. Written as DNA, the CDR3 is TGCAGTGCTAGTCAACCCCTCCAAGAGACCCAGTACTTC. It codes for CSASQPLQETQYF.

CDR3 DNA sequence: TGCGCCAGCGGGGAAGGGTCGTACACTGAAGCTTTCTTT. Its translation is CASGEGSYTEAFF. The rearrangement uses TRBV4-1 and TRBJ1-1, with unresolved D. Deletions cut 8 bases from V and 3 bases from J, with 13 bases between. The CDR3 totals 13 residues. Germline values: CDR1 MGHRA, CDR2 YSYEKL.

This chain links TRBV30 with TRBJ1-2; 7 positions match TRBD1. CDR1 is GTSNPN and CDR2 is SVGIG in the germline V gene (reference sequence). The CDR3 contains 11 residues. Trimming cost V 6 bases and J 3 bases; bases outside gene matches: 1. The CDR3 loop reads CACGQDYGYTF. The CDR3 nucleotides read TGTGCCTGCGGACAGGACTATGGCTACACCTTC.

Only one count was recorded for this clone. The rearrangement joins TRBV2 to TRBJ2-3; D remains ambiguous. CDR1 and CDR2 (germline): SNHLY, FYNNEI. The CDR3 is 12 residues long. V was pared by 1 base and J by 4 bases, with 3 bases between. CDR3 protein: CASSEGSDTQYF. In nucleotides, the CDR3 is TGTGCCAGCAGTGAAGGGTCAGATACGCAGTATTTT.

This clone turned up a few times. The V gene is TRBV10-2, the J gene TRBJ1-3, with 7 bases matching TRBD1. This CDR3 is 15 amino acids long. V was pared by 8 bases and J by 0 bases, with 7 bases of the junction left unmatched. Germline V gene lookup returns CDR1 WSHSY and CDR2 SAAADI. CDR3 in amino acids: CASSQQGTSGNTIYF. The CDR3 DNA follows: TGCGCCAGCTCTCAACAGGGGACCTCTGGAAACACCATATATTTT.

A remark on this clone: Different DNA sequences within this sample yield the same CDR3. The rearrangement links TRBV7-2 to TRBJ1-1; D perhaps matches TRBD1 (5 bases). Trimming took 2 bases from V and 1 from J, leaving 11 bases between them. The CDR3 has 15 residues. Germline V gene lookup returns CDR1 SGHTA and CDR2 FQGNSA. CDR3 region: CASSLYGGGNTEAFF. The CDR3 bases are TGTGCCAGCAGCTTATACGGGGGAGGGAACACTGAAGCTTTCTTT.

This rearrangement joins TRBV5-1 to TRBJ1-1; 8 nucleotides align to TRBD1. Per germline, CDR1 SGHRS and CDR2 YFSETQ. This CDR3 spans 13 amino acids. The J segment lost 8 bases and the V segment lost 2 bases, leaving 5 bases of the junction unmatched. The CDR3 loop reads CASSFGQGAEAFF. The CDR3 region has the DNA TGCGCCAGCAGCTTTGGACAGGGAGCCGAAGCTTTCTTT. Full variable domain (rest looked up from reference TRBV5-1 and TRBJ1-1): KAGVTQTPRYLIKTRGQQVTLSCSPISGHRSVSWYQQTPGQGLQFLFEYFSETQRNKGNFPGRFSGRQFSNSRSEMNVSTLELGDSALYLCASSFGQGAEAFFGQGTRLTVV.

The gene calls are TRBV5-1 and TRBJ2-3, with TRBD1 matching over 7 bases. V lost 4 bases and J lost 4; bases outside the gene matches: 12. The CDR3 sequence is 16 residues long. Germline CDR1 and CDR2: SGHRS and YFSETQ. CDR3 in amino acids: CASSERGQGEADTQYF. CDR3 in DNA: TGCGCCAGCAGCGAAAGGGGGCAGGGTGAGGCAGATACGCAGTATTTT.

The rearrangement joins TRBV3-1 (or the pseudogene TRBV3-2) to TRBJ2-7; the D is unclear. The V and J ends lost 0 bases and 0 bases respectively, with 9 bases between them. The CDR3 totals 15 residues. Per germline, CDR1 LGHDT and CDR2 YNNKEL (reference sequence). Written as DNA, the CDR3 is TGTGCCAGCAGCCAAGACTTAACCCCCTCCTACGAGCAGTACTTC. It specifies CASSQDLTPSYEQYF.

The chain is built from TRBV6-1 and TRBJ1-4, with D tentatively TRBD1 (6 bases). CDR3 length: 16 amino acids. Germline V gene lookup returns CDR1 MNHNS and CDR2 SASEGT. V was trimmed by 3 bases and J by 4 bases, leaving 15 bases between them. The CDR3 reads CASSEAGAIGNEKLFF. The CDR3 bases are TGTGCCAGCAGTGAGGCAGGGGCGATTGGTAATGAAAAACTGTTTTTT.

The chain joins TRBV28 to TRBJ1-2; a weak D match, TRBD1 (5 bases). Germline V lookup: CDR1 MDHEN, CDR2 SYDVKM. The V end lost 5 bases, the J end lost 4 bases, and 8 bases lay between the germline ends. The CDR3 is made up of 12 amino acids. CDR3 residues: CASSGGIYGYTF. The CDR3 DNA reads TGTGCCAGCAGTGGGGGGATCTATGGCTACACCTTC.

The CDR3 DNA reads TGTGCCAGCACATTTCGGGGTCAGAGGAACTATGGCTACACCTTC. The encoded protein is CASTFRGQRNYGYTF. V usage is TRBV2 and J usage is TRBJ1-2; D gene unclear. Germline CDR1 is SNHLY and CDR2 is FYNNEI. V was trimmed by 7 bases and J by 2 bases, leaving 17 bases between them. CDR3 size: 15 residues.

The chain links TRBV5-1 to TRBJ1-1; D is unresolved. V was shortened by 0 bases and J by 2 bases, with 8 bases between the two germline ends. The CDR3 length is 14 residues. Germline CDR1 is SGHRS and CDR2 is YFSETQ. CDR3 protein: CASSLARPNTEAFF. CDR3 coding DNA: TGCGCCAGCAGCTTGGCCCGACCAAACACTGAAGCTTTCTTT.

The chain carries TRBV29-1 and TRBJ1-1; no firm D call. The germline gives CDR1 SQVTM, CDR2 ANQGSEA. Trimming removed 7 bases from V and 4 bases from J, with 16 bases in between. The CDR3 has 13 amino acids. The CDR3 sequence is CSAGRNPPTEAFF. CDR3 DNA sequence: TGCAGCGCTGGACGTAACCCACCCACTGAAGCTTTCTTT.

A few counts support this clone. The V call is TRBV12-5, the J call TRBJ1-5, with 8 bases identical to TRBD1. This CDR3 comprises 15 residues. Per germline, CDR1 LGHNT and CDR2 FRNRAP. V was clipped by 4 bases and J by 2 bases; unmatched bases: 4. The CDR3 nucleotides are TGTGCTAGTGGTTGGACAGGGCCGGGCAATCAGCCCCAGCATTTT. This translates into CASGWTGPGNQPQHF.

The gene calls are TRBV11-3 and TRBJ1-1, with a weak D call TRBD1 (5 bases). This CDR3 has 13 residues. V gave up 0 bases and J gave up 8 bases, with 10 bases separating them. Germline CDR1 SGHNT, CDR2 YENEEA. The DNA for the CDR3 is TGTGCCAGCAGCTTAGAAGGGGATCGAGAAGCTTTCTTT. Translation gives CASSLEGDREAFF. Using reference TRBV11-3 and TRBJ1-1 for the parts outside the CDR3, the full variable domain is EAGVVQSPRYKIIEKKQPVAFWCNPISGHNTLYWYLQNLGQGPELLIRYENEEAVDDSQLPKDRFSAERLKGVDSTLKIQPAELGDSAVYLCASSLEGDREAFFGQGTRLTVV.

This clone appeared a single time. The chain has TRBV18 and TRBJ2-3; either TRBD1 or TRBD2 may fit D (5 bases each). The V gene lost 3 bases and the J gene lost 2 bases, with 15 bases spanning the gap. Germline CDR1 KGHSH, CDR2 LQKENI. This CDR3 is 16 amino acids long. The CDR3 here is CASSPQQGPNTDTQYF. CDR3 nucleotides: TGTGCCAGCTCACCTCAGCAGGGACCTAACACAGATACGCAGTATTTT.

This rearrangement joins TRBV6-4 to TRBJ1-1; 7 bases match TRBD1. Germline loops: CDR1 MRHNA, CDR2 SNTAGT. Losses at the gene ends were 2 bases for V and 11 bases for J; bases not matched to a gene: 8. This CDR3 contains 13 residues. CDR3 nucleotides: TGTGCCAGCAGTGACACAGGGACAGCACCCGCTTTCTTT. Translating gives CASSDTGTAPAFF.

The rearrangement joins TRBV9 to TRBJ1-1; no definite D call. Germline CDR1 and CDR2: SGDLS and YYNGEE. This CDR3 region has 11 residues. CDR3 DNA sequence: TGTGCTTCGGAAGGAAACACTGAAGCTTTCTTT. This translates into CASEGNTEAFF.

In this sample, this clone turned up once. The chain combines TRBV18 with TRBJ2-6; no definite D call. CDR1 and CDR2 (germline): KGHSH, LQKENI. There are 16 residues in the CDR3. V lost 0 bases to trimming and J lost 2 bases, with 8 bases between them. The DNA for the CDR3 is TGTGCCAGCTCACCACCGAACCGGGCTGGGGCCAACGTCCTGACTTTC. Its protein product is CASSPPNRAGANVLTF.

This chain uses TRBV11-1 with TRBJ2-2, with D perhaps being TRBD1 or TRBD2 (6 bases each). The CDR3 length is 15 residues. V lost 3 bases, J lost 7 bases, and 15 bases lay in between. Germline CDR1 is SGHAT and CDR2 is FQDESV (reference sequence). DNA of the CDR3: TGTGCCAGCAGCTTCTTTCGGGGGCCGGTCGGGGAGCTGTTTTTT. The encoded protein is CASSFFRGPVGELFF.